This T cell receptor (beta chain) appears in the sequencing data of a study of shared clonotypes between healthy human individuals (TCRdb year 2020). Describing the broader study: The cohort included a few men and a couple of women between 18 and 49 years of age. Libraries were prepared and TCR repertoires were sequenced by different laboratories using diverse techniques, in order to increase sequencing depth and limit assay-specific biases. Per donor, leukapheresis produced somewhere between about 0.8 and 9.5 billion PBMCs. Blood TCR repertoires of roughly five healthy adults were deeply sequenced to estimate repertoire size and the extent of clonotype sharing between individuals.

V loses 6 bases at its end and J loses 7 bases; junction bases beyond the gene matches: 13. The germline V gene gives CDR1 as SGHRS and CDR2 as YFSETQ. The CDR3 covers 15 residues, taking in both the cysteine and the phenylalanine. The kept DNA is CDR3 alone, 45 bases in frame from the first base. The donors were healthy, HIV-negative adults with no recently reported acute infections or vaccinations. Only Caucasian adults living in Nashville, Tennessee, USA were represented among the donors. In the unsorted samples, some 94 million PBMCs were counted, and genomic DNA was extracted using the QIAamp DNA Blood Mini kit. Blood was collected by leukapheresis, and PBMCs were isolated by Ficoll-Histopaque density gradient centrifugation and then cryopreserved in liquid nitrogen vapor phase. TCR CDR3 regions were amplified from genomic DNA by multiplex PCR using the deep immunoSEQ assay. Extracted genomic DNA from each cell subset was distributed evenly across all wells of several immunoSEQ 96-well plates, and each plate was treated as a replicate. For unsorted PBMC, about 300 ng genomic DNA, equal to tens of thousands of T cell genomes, was loaded into each replicate PCR. Ten immunoSEQ deep assay plates were used to sequence the unsorted PBMC genomic DNA. Purified libraries were quantified with a Qubit 3.0 fluorometer, sized on a Bioanalyzer 2100, and re-quantified with the KAPA Library Quantification kit. Every immunoSEQ 96-well plate was sequenced on a dedicated single-read 150-cycle Illumina NextSeq 550 flow cell. The published analysis was carried out like this. Because only junctional sequences without quality scores were contained in the immunoSEQ output, filtering matching that applied to full-length reads could not be performed. Sequences were annotated with PyIR, a Python wrapper for IgBLAST v1.9, and V/J genes and CDR3 were assigned using IMGT germline references. Any read was removed if the V/J assignment was weak (E-value above 1e-6), the CDR3 was missing, or the read contained stop codons, out-of-frame junctions, or ambiguous translated residues. V3J clonotypes were defined as sequences sharing an identical inferred V gene, J gene, and CDR3 amino acid sequence. Percentage overlap between repertoires was computed as shared unique clonotypes divided by the size of the smaller repertoire. Repertoire richness was assessed with RTK rarefaction, the Chao1 estimator, and Recon v2.1 estimates of unobserved clonotypes. TCRdb re-hosts the immuneACCESS table, in-frame sequences only. Its copies lack some clones; in the studies checked, an unresolved V gene accounts for under half of them, and the cause for the rest is not known. The V and J calls and the clone size are those of that table, but D and trimming were determined from the DNA. The sample table lists roughly 490,000 clones, 79% of them with a count of one. Of the sample, approximately 12% falls within the top ten clones.

This clone was detected only once. The specificity of this receptor is unknown. Base-call qualities are not available, and no considerably larger clone is one nucleotide away. Summary of the overall study and its limitations: Pairwise subsampling led to the expectation that sequencing depth would affect the degree of clonotype sharing among donors. Only blood was sampled, and tissue TCR repertoires likely differ from those in blood. Because the study included only a small number of donors, the genetic and exposure-history diversity represented was limited.

The chain couples TRBV5-1 to TRBJ2-1, and TRBD2 matches 7 of the central bases. This TCR was sampled from a woman aged 40 to 50 in good health. Some clones in this sample may be carry-over from other donors' samples. Sequencing used PBMCs. The CDR3 here reads CASTITASGGNEQFF. The DNA sequence follows: TGCGCCAGCACCATTACAGCCTCCGGGGGGAATGAGCAGTTCTTC.